The T cell receptor beta chain described here comes from a study of OX40 agonist ivuxolimab in advanced cancers. The V and J ends lost 1 base and 7 bases, in that order; junction bases with no gene match: 4. The CDR3 length is 14 residues. Per the germline V gene, CDR1 is SGHRS and CDR2 is YFSETQ. Some clones are missing from TCRdb's copy, which holds only in-frame ones; the method was immunoSEQ multiplex PCR. The sample yields tens of thousands of clones, over 75% seen once. V is TRBV5-1 and J is TRBJ1-4, with 7 bases lining up with TRBD1. The origin of this receptor is an adult with an advanced solid tumor such as melanoma, head and neck, liver or kidney cancer. The sample here was CD4+ or CD8+ T cells sorted from blood, taken in a trial of the OX40 agonist ivuxolimab. Here the CDR3 DNA reads TGCGCCAGCAGCTTGCCAGGGGGAGGTGAAAAACTGTTTTTT. Protein: CASSLPGGGEKLFF.